This paragraph reports one TCR beta chain. Its matching antigen is unknown. PCR amplification relied on 60 Vbeta primers (plus 13 Jbeta primers). Profiling relied on immunoSEQ multiplex PCR, and the TCRdb table lists in-frame clones only, not all of them. The sample includes about 190,000 clones, 81% of them seen just once. The CDR3 runs 20 residues. The germline gives CDR1 SGDLS, CDR2 YYNGEE. With V trimmed by 0 bases and J by 1 base, 14 bases remained unmatched. The sample comes from a study of cytomegalovirus exposure and HLA in healthy donors. Study-wide results and caveats: When analyzed later, a missense DCLRE1C variant was found to be linked to TCR beta V- and J-gene trimming. Common viral pathogens were later found to be apparently linked to several of the most significant clusters.

The rearrangement joins TRBV9 to TRBJ2-3, with TRBD2 identical over 10 bases. The sequenced material came from PBMCs. This TCR was recovered from a man between 18 and 29 years old in good health and CMV-seronegative. The CDR3 region is CASSVDWKREGRVCTDTQYF. The CDR3 DNA sequence: TGTGCCAGCAGCGTAGATTGGAAGCGGGAGGGCCGAGTTTGCACAGATACGCAGTATTTT. The full variable domain, in which reference TRBV9 and TRBJ2-3 provide the parts outside the CDR3, is DSGVTQTPKHLITATGQRVTLRCSPRSGDLSVYWYQQSLDQGLQFLIQYYNGEERAKGNILERFSAQQFPDLHSELNLSSLELGDSALYFCASSVDWKREGRVCTDTQYFGPGTRLTVL.